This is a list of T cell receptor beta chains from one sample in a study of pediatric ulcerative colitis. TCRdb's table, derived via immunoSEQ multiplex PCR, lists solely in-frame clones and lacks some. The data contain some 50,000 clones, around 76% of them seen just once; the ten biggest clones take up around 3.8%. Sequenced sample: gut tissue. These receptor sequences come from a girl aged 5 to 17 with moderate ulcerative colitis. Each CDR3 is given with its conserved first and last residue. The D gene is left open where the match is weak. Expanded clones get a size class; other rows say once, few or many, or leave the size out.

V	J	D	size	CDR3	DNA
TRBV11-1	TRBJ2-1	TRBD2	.	CASSFPAGVTFYNEQFF	TGTGCCAGCAGCTTCCCAGCGGGAGTTACATTCTACAATGAGCAGTTCTTC
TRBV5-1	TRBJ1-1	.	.	CASSLYMRRTNTEAFF	TGCGCCAGCAGCTTGTATATGCGGCGGACGAACACTGAAGCTTTCTTT
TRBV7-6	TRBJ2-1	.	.	CASSYNSGLGSYNEQFF	TGTGCCAGCAGTTACAATAGCGGACTGGGCTCCTACAATGAGCAGTTCTTC
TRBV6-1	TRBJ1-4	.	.	CASRPLGWEKLFF	TGTGCCAGCAGGCCCCTGGGATGGGAAAAACTGTTTTTT
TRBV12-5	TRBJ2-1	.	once	CASGLDTPYNEQFF	TGTGCTAGTGGTTTGGACACGCCGTACAATGAGCAGTTCTTC
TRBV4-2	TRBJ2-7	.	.	CASSQSLGAYEQYF	TGTGCCAGCAGCCAGTCCCTGGGGGCCTACGAGCAGTACTTC
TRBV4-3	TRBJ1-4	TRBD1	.	CASSQEILQGATNEKLFF	TGCGCCAGCAGCCAAGAAATCCTACAGGGGGCAACTAATGAAAAACTGTTTTTT
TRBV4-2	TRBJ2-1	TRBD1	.	CASSQGGDSSYNEQFF	TGTGCCAGCAGCCAAGGAGGGGACAGTTCCTACAATGAGCAGTTCTTC
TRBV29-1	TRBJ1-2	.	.	CSVLGGHNYGYTF	TGCAGCGTTTTGGGGGGGCATAACTATGGCTACACCTTC
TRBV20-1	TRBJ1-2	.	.	CSATGDYGYTF	TGCAGTGCTACCGGGGACTATGGCTACACCTTC
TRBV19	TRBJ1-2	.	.	CASSNSASDSTRGYTF	TGTGCCAGTAGTAACTCAGCATCGGACAGCACCAGGGGCTACACCTTC
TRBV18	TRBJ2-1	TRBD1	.	CASSPLGQGYNEQFF	TGTGCCAGCTCACCTCTGGGACAGGGCTACAATGAGCAGTTCTTC
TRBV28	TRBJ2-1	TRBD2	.	CASSTLAGGAYNEQFF	TGTGCCAGCAGCACCCTGGCGGGAGGGGCCTACAATGAGCAGTTCTTC
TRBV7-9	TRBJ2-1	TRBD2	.	CASSSWGGRNEQFF	TGTGCCAGCAGCTCCTGGGGGGGGAGGAATGAGCAGTTCTTC
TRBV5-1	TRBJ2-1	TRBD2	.	CASLREPGLAGIEQFF	TGCGCCAGCTTAAGAGAACCGGGACTAGCGGGGATTGAGCAGTTCTTC